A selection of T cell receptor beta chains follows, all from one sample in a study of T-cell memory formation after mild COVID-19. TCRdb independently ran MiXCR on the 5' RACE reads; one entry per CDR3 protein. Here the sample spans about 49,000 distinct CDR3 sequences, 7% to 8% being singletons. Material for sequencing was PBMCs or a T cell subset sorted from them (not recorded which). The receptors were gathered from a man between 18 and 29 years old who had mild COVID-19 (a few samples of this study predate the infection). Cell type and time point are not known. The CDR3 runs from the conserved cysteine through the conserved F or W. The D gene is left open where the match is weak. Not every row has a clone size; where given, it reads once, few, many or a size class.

CDR3 protein: CASSFDRNTEAFF; CDR3 DNA: TGTGCCAGCAGCTTTGACAGGAACACTGAAGCTTTCTTT; V gene: TRBV5-4; clone size: few; D gene: .; J gene: TRBJ1-1; CDR3 length: 13
CDR3 protein: CASSQDRQLYNEQFF; CDR3 DNA: TGCGCCAGCAGCCAAGATCGACAGCTTTACAATGAGCAGTTCTTC; V gene: TRBV4-1; clone size: many; D gene: .; J gene: TRBJ2-1; CDR3 length: 15
CDR3 protein: CSARGAGTNIQYF; CDR3 DNA: TGCAGTGCTAGAGGGGCAGGGACGAACATTCAGTACTTC; V gene: TRBV20-1; clone size: .; D gene: .; J gene: TRBJ2-4; CDR3 length: 13
CDR3 protein: CASSLQGPETQYF; CDR3 DNA: TGCGCCAGCAGCTTGCAGGGTCCAGAGACCCAGTACTTC; V gene: TRBV5-1; clone size: .; D gene: .; J gene: TRBJ2-5; CDR3 length: 13
CDR3 protein: CASSLSSGGGGTEAFF; CDR3 DNA: TGTGCCAGCAGCTTGTCTTCAGGGGGCGGTGGCACTGAAGCTTTCTTT; V gene: TRBV5-6; clone size: many; D gene: TRBD1; J gene: TRBJ1-1; CDR3 length: 16
CDR3 protein: CASSRQETQYF; CDR3 DNA: TGCGCCAGCAGCCGACAAGAGACCCAGTACTTC; V gene: TRBV5-1; clone size: many; D gene: .; J gene: TRBJ2-5; CDR3 length: 11
CDR3 protein: CASSVLAGVDRNEQFF; CDR3 DNA: TGTGCCAGCAGCGTACTAGCGGGGGTCGACAGGAATGAGCAGTTCTTC; V gene: TRBV7-8; clone size: many; D gene: TRBD2; J gene: TRBJ2-1; CDR3 length: 16
CDR3 protein: CASSYSSVGAPNSPLHF; CDR3 DNA: TGTGCCAGCAGTTACTCGAGTGTGGGAGCCCCAAATTCACCCCTCCACTTT; V gene: TRBV6-5; clone size: few; D gene: .; J gene: TRBJ1-6; CDR3 length: 17
CDR3 protein: CASSPGGHSYEQYF; CDR3 DNA: TGTGCCAGCTCACCCGGGGGGCACTCCTACGAGCAGTACTTC; V gene: TRBV18; clone size: few; D gene: .; J gene: TRBJ2-7; CDR3 length: 14
CDR3 protein: CASSLLAGGKNIQYF; CDR3 DNA: TGTGCCAGCAGCTTACTAGCGGGGGGGAAAAACATTCAGTACTTC; V gene: TRBV11-2; clone size: few; D gene: TRBD2; J gene: TRBJ2-4; CDR3 length: 15
CDR3 protein: CATSRDRQPQHF; CDR3 DNA: TGTGCCACCAGCAGAGATCGCCAGCCCCAGCATTTT; V gene: TRBV15; clone size: few; D gene: .; J gene: TRBJ1-5; CDR3 length: 12
CDR3 protein: CASSVFSNPGGASGELFF; CDR3 DNA: TGTGCCAGCAGCGTATTCTCAAACCCTGGTGGAGCTTCCGGGGAGCTGTTTTTT; V gene: TRBV9; clone size: .; D gene: .; J gene: TRBJ2-2; CDR3 length: 18
CDR3 protein: CASSSGAGGPVTQYF; CDR3 DNA: TGTGCCAGCAGCTCGGGCGCCGGGGGGCCGGTGACCCAGTACTTC; V gene: TRBV11-3; clone size: .; D gene: .; J gene: TRBJ2-5; CDR3 length: 15
CDR3 protein: CSVAVSGANVLTF; CDR3 DNA: TGCAGCGTTGCGGTTTCTGGGGCCAACGTCCTGACTTTC; V gene: TRBV29-1; clone size: .; D gene: .; J gene: TRBJ2-6; CDR3 length: 13
CDR3 protein: CASSPEVGSGEQFF; CDR3 DNA: TGTGCCAGCTCACCGGAAGTTGGATCGGGTGAGCAGTTCTTC; V gene: TRBV18; clone size: many; D gene: .; J gene: TRBJ2-1; CDR3 length: 14
CDR3 protein: CASSTPGQKLTGELFF; CDR3 DNA: TGTGCCAGCTCAACACCGGGACAGAAGCTCACCGGGGAGCTGTTTTTT; V gene: TRBV18; clone size: .; D gene: TRBD1; J gene: TRBJ2-2; CDR3 length: 16
CDR3 protein: CASSQDRRRAQYF; CDR3 DNA: TGCGCCAGCAGCCAAGATAGAAGGAGGGCCCAGTACTTC; V gene: TRBV4-1; clone size: few; D gene: .; J gene: TRBJ2-5; CDR3 length: 13
CDR3 protein: CATSTSGGDTQYF; CDR3 DNA: TGTGCCACCAGCACTAGCGGGGGAGATACGCAGTATTTT; V gene: TRBV15; clone size: .; D gene: TRBD2; J gene: TRBJ2-3; CDR3 length: 13
CDR3 protein: CASSLGVYSSYEQYF; CDR3 DNA: TGCGCCAGCAGCTTGGGGGTTTATAGCTCCTACGAGCAGTACTTC; V gene: TRBV5-1; clone size: .; D gene: .; J gene: TRBJ2-7; CDR3 length: 15
CDR3 protein: CASSFAGGEAFF; CDR3 DNA: TGTGCCAGTAGCTTCGCGGGAGGTGAAGCTTTCTTT; V gene: TRBV19; clone size: few; D gene: .; J gene: TRBJ1-1; CDR3 length: 12
CDR3 protein: CASSLRGVGGGYTF; CDR3 DNA: TGTGCCAGCAGTTTGAGAGGGGTGGGTGGCGGCTACACCTTC; V gene: TRBV12-3/TRBV12-4; clone size: .; D gene: .; J gene: TRBJ1-2; CDR3 length: 14